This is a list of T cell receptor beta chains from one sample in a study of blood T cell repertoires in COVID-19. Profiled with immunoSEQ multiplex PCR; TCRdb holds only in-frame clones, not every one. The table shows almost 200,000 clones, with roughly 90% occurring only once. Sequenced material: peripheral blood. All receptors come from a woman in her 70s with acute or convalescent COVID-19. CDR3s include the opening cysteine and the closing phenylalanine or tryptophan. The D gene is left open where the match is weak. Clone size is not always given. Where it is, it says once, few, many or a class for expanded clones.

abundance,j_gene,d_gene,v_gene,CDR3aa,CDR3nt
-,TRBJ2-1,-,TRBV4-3,CASSQEGGHEQFF,TGCGCCAGCAGCCAAGAAGGCGGGCATGAGCAGTTCTTC
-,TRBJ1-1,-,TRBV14,CASSQFRVRTEAFF,TGTGCCAGCAGCCAATTCAGGGTCAGGACTGAAGCTTTCTTT
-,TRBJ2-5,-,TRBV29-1,CSVGFGVLQETQYF,TGCAGCGTTGGGTTCGGGGTTCTTCAAGAGACCCAGTACTTC
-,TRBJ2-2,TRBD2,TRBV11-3,CATVLAMNTGELFF,TGTGCCACCGTACTAGCGATGAACACCGGGGAGCTGTTTTTT
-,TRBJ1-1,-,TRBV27,CASSPLTGGITEAFF,TGTGCCAGCAGTCCCCTTACGGGGGGAATCACTGAAGCTTTCTTT
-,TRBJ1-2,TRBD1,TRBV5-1,CASSLGTGSYHGYTF,TGCGCCAGCAGCTTGGGGACAGGGTCTTACCATGGCTACACCTTC
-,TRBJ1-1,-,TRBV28,CASRPTAFTEAFF,TGTGCCAGCAGACCGACAGCCTTCACTGAAGCTTTCTTT
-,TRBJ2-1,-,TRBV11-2,CASSSRTVRSYNEQFF,TGTGCCAGCAGCTCAAGGACAGTTCGCTCCTACAATGAGCAGTTCTTC
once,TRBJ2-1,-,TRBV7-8,CASSLVASRASDEQFF,TGTGCCAGCAGCTTAGTTGCTTCAAGAGCAAGCGATGAGCAGTTCTTC
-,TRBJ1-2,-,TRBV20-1,CSARGRRYYTF,TGCAGTGCAAGAGGGAGGCGGTACTACACCTTC
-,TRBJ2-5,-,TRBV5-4,CASSPSGWGTQETQYF,TGTGCCAGCAGCCCATCCGGTTGGGGGACACAAGAGACCCAGTACTTC
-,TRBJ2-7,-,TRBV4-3,CASSQGPLGASYEQYF,TGCGCCAGCAGCCAAGGGCCGCTAGGAGCTAGCTACGAGCAGTACTTC
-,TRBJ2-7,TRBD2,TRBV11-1,CASSSGTSGYEQYF,TGTGCCAGCAGCTCCGGGACTAGCGGGTACGAGCAGTACTTC
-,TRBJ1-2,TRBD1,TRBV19,CASTPGGRPNYGYTF,TGTGCCAGTACCCCAGGGGGCAGACCTAACTATGGCTACACCTTC
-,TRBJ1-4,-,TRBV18,CASSLVGSPKGEKLFF,TGTGCCAGCTCACTCGTTGGATCGCCCAAGGGGGAAAAACTGTTTTTT
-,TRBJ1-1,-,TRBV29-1,CSVPGLGNTEAFF,TGCAGCGTACCAGGGTTAGGGAACACTGAAGCTTTCTTT
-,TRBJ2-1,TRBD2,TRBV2,CASRGLAGGNEQFF,TGTGCCAGCAGGGGACTAGCGGGAGGCAATGAGCAGTTCTTC
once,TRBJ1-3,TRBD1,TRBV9,CASSVDRTGSPGNTIYF,TGTGCCAGCAGCGTAGATCGGACAGGGTCTCCTGGAAACACCATATATTTT
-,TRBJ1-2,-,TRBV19,CASSTSSGIYGYTF,TGTGCCAGTAGTACTTCATCGGGGATATATGGCTACACCTTC
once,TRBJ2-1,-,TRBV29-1,CSVAEVRSNEQFF,TGCAGCGTTGCGGAGGTAAGGTCCAATGAGCAGTTCTTC